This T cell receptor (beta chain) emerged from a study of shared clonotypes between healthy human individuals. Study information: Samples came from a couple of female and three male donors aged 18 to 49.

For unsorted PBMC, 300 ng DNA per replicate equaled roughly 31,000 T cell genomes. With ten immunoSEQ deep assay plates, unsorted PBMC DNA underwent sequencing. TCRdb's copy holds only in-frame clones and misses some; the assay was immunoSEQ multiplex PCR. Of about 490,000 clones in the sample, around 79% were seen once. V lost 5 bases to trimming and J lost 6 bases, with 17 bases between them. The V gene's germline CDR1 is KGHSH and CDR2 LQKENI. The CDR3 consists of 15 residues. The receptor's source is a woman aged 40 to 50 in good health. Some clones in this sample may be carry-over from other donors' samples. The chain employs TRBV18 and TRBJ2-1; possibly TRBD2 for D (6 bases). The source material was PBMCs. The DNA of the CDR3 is TGTGCCAGCTCATCGACTAGAGAAGGGGTCAATGAGCAGTTCTTC. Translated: CASSSTREGVNEQFF.